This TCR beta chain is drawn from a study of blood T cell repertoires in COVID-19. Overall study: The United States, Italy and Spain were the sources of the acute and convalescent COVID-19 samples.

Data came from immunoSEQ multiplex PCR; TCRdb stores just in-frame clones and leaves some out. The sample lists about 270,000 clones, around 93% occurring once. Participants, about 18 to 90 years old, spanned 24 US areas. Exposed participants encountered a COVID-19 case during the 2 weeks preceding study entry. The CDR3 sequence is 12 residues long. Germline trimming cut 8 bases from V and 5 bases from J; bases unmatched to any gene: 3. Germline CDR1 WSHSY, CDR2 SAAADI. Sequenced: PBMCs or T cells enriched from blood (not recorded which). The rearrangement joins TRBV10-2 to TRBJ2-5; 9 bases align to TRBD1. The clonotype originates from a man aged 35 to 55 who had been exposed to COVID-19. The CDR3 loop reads CASGQGWETQYF. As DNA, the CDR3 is TGCGCCAGCGGACAGGGGTGGGAGACCCAGTACTTC.